These T cell receptor beta chains were read from a single sample in a study of tumor-infiltrating lymphocytes in localized non-small cell lung cancer. The data were produced by immunoSEQ multiplex PCR, yet TCRdb's version contains in-frame clones alone and is incomplete. The sample shows about 15,000 clones, 60% to 85% of them seen only once. The specimen was lung tumor tissue. These receptors were taken from a human donor with non-small cell lung cancer. Both conserved end residues are part of each CDR3. A D gene is named only where the DNA matches it firmly. Some rows have no size entry. The others give once, few or many, or a class for an expanded clone.

D gene	clone size	V gene	J gene	CDR3 DNA	CDR3 protein
-	once	TRBV2	TRBJ1-5	TGTGCCAGCAGTGAAGGGAACAACAATCAGCCCCAGCATTTT	CASSEGNNNQPQHF
-	-	TRBV4-2	TRBJ2-5	TGTGCCAGCAGCCAAAGCACAGGGTTAGAGACCCAGTACTTC	CASSQSTGLETQYF
-	-	TRBV2	TRBJ2-7	TGTGCCAGCAGCGGATCCGGGACGGTGATCTCCTACGAGCAGTACTTC	CASSGSGTVISYEQYF
-	-	TRBV28	TRBJ1-1	TGTGCCAGCAGTTTCTATATCCGGAACACTGAAGCTTTCTTT	CASSFYIRNTEAFF
TRBD1	-	TRBV5-1	TRBJ2-2	TGCGCCAGCAGCCCATCGGCAGGGGGCACGAACACCGGGGAGCTGTTTTTT	CASSPSAGGTNTGELFF
-	-	TRBV6-5	TRBJ2-1	TGTGCCAGCAGTTACCTCGAGTCGAGCTCCTACAATGAGCAGTTCTTC	CASSYLESSSYNEQFF
TRBD2	-	TRBV27	TRBJ2-5	TGTGCCAGCAGTCCCCCTTCTAGACTAGCGGGAGGGGAGACCCAGTACTTC	CASSPPSRLAGGETQYF
-	few	TRBV2	TRBJ2-6	TGTGCCAGCAGTGTGGCTGGGGCCAACGTCCTGACTTTC	CASSVAGANVLTF
TRBD2	-	TRBV10-3	TRBJ2-7	TGTGCCGCTACCGGGACTAGCGGGAGCGAGCAGTACTTC	CAATGTSGSEQYF
-	few	TRBV19	TRBJ1-1	TGTGCCAGCTTCCAGGGGAAAGAGAACACTGAAGCTTTCTTT	CASFQGKENTEAFF
-	-	TRBV25-1	TRBJ2-1	TGTGCCAGCAGTGAAAGGGGGGAGCGACGTACGAAGTTCTTC	CASSERGERRTKFF
-	-	TRBV10-3	TRBJ1-1	TGTGCCATAGCGACAGGAATGGCGAACACTGAAGCTTTCTTT	CAIATGMANTEAFF
-	-	TRBV7-7	TRBJ2-2	TGTGCCACACAGGACAGGTTGGAGGGCGGGGAGCTGTTTTTT	CATQDRLEGGELFF
-	-	TRBV2	TRBJ2-1	TGTGCCAGCAGTGCCCAGGGTGCGGCTGAGCAGTTCTTC	CASSAQGAAEQFF
TRBD2	once	TRBV4-2	TRBJ2-5	TGTGCCAGCAGCCTCGGGACTAGCGGGAGTAGGGGTGGAGAGACCCAGTACTTC	CASSLGTSGSRGGETQYF
-	-	TRBV5-4	TRBJ2-2	TGTGCCAGCAGCTTCCGTAGCGGAGGGAACACCGGGGAGCTGTTTTTT	CASSFRSGGNTGELFF
TRBD2	-	TRBV7-2	TRBJ2-7	TGTGCCAGCAGCTTAGTGGGACTAGCGGGTTACGAGCAGTACTTC	CASSLVGLAGYEQYF
-	-	TRBV19	TRBJ1-2	TGTGCCAGTAGTTCCTACGACAGGACCTATGGCTACACCTTC	CASSSYDRTYGYTF
TRBD1	-	TRBV19	TRBJ2-7	TGTGCCAGTAGTATAGGCGACAGGGAGAAGTACTTC	CASSIGDREKYF
-	few	TRBV10-3	TRBJ1-1	TGTGCCATCAGAACGGGAGGGACCACTGAAGCTTTCTTT	CAIRTGGTTEAFF
TRBD2	-	TRBV7-6	TRBJ2-5	TGTGCCAGCAGCTCCGGCCACCGACTAGCGGGGGGGCCTAGTCAAGAGACCCAGTACTTC	CASSSGHRLAGGPSQETQYF
-	-	TRBV13	TRBJ2-5	TGTGCCAGCCGACCATGGGGGCAAGAGACCCAGTACTTC	CASRPWGQETQYF
-	-	TRBV6-5	TRBJ1-6	TGTGCCAGCAGCCCTGCCCACGGTGGCGAATCACCCCTCCACTTT	CASSPAHGGESPLHF
-	few	TRBV27	TRBJ1-2	TGTGAACTGAACTATGGCTACACCTTC	CELNYGYTF
-	-	TRBV29-1	TRBJ1-4	TGCAGCGTTGGGGGTTTAAATGAAAAACTGTTTTTT	CSVGGLNEKLFF
-	-	TRBV5-1	TRBJ1-1	TGCGCCAGCAGCTTGGCCGGGGCAAGAGAGGCTGAAGCTTTCTTT	CASSLAGAREAEAFF
-	-	TRBV6-1	TRBJ2-7	TGTGCCAGCAGTGAAGCGAGTGGTCAGGGTCACTACGAGCAGTACTTC	CASSEASGQGHYEQYF
TRBD1	-	TRBV10-3	TRBJ2-5	TGTGCCATCAAGGGACAGCCACAAGAGACCCAGTACTTC	CAIKGQPQETQYF
TRBD2	-	TRBV5-1	TRBJ2-4	TGCGCCAGCAGCGAACGGACTAGCGGCAAAAACATTCAGTACTTC	CASSERTSGKNIQYF
-	-	TRBV4-1	TRBJ1-1	TGCGCCAGCAGCCAAGAGGGGGGGAGGATAGTGAGCGCTTTCTTT	CASSQEGGRIVSAFF
TRBD1	-	TRBV30	TRBJ1-4	TGTGCCTGGAGTCTAACGGGTTCGGGACAGGAAAAACTGTTTTTT	CAWSLTGSGQEKLFF
-	-	TRBV7-8	TRBJ2-2	TGTGCCAGCAGCTTCGCAGGGCTGGAGCTGTTTTTT	CASSFAGLELFF
-	few	TRBV21-1	TRBJ2-5	TGTGCCAGCAGCAATTCGGAGACCCAGTACTTC	CASSNSETQYF
TRBD1	-	TRBV10-1	TRBJ1-1	TGCGCCAGCAGTGAGACAGGGGATCGGAACACTGAAGCTTTCTTT	CASSETGDRNTEAFF
-	-	TRBV2	TRBJ2-1	TGTGCCAGCAGTCGAACCGAGAATGAGCAGTTCTTC	CASSRTENEQFF
-	-	TRBV15	TRBJ1-2	TGTGCCACCAGCAGAGATCGGGGGAACTATGGCTACACCTTC	CATSRDRGNYGYTF
TRBD1	-	TRBV10-3	TRBJ2-7	TGTGCCATCAGTGAGTCGGGGACAGGACGAACCTACGAGCAGTACTTC	CAISESGTGRTYEQYF
TRBD1	-	TRBV7-6	TRBJ2-1	TGTGCCAGCAGCTTGACAGGGGCCAAGAGCTCCTACAATGAGCAGTTCTTC	CASSLTGAKSSYNEQFF
-	-	TRBV6-1	TRBJ1-6	TGTGCCAGCAGTGAAGGCCATAATTCACCCCTCCACTTT	CASSEGHNSPLHF
TRBD1	-	TRBV7-9	TRBJ1-2	TGTGCCAGCATTTCAACCCGGGACAGGGGTCTCATCGGCTACACCTTC	CASISTRDRGLIGYTF
-	-	TRBV2	TRBJ2-3	TGTGCCAGCAGTGTAACAAGGGGCACAGATACGCAGTATTTT	CASSVTRGTDTQYF
-	-	TRBV7-2	TRBJ2-7	TGTGCCAGCAGCCCTCGCGGGGGCCGATTTTACGAGCAGTACTTC	CASSPRGGRFYEQYF
TRBD2	few	TRBV5-5	TRBJ2-1	TGTGCCAGCAGGTCCATAGCGGGAGGTATTGGGGAGCAGTTCTTC	CASRSIAGGIGEQFF
TRBD1	-	TRBV11-3	TRBJ2-7	TGTGCCAGCAGCTTACAAGGGGGCAAAGATTACGAGCAGTACTTC	CASSLQGGKDYEQYF
-	once	TRBV7-8	TRBJ2-5	TGTGCCAGCAGCGGGTGGGGGGACCCTCCACAAGAGACCCAGTACTTC	CASSGWGDPPQETQYF
-	-	TRBV5-6	TRBJ1-5	TGTGCCAGCAGCTTGACGGGAGAGCCCCAGCATTTT	CASSLTGEPQHF
-	-	TRBV19	TRBJ1-2	TGTGCCAGTAGTCAAACCCCGGACAGCTCAGGGGGCTACACCTTC	CASSQTPDSSGGYTF
-	-	TRBV29-1	TRBJ2-2	TGCAGCGTTGAAGAAACACTGAACACCGGGGAGCTGTTTTTT	CSVEETLNTGELFF
TRBD1	-	TRBV11-2	TRBJ1-2	TGTGCCAGCAGGGAAACAGGGGGCACGTTCTATGGCTACACCTTC	CASRETGGTFYGYTF
-	-	TRBV14	TRBJ2-3	TGTGCCAGCAGCCAAGATTGGGGGGGGGCCGTGAACGATACGCAGTATTTT	CASSQDWGGAVNDTQYF
TRBD1	-	TRBV15	TRBJ1-5	TGTGCCACCAGCGGCACAGGGGGCGGGGACAATCAGCCCCAGCATTTT	CATSGTGGGDNQPQHF
-	-	TRBV5-1	TRBJ2-3	TGCGCCAGCAGCGCACGGGACGCAGATACGCAGTATTTT	CASSARDADTQYF